This T cell receptor (beta chain) was profiled in a study of human T cells and chemical hapten exposure. Whole-study results and caveats: TCRs at high frequency, those above 1 in 1000, did not change with DPC sensitization.

The length of the CDR3 is 19 residues. As for this clonotype: The antigen is undetermined.

TCRdb passed the RACE reads through MiXCR, listing each CDR3 protein once. This sample has about 82,000 distinct CDR3 sequences; roughly 8.6% occur once, and the top ten carry roughly 1.4%. This sample's time point: healthy volunteer bleed at 6 weeks. Unfractionated whole blood served as the source for total RNA extraction. V gene TRBV21-1 combines with J gene TRBJ1-3; the table's D gene call, TRBD1, was not cross checked with the DNA. TRBV21-1 is reported as a pseudogene. Sequencing was done on a sample of whole blood. This clonotype was obtained from a male donor in good health. Some clones in this sample may be carry-over from other donors' samples. CDR3 DNA sequence: TGTGCCAGCAGCAAAAAAAGGGGCCCGGGGCGAGACTCTGGAAACACCATATATTTT. This sequence encodes CASSKKRGPGRDSGNTIYF.